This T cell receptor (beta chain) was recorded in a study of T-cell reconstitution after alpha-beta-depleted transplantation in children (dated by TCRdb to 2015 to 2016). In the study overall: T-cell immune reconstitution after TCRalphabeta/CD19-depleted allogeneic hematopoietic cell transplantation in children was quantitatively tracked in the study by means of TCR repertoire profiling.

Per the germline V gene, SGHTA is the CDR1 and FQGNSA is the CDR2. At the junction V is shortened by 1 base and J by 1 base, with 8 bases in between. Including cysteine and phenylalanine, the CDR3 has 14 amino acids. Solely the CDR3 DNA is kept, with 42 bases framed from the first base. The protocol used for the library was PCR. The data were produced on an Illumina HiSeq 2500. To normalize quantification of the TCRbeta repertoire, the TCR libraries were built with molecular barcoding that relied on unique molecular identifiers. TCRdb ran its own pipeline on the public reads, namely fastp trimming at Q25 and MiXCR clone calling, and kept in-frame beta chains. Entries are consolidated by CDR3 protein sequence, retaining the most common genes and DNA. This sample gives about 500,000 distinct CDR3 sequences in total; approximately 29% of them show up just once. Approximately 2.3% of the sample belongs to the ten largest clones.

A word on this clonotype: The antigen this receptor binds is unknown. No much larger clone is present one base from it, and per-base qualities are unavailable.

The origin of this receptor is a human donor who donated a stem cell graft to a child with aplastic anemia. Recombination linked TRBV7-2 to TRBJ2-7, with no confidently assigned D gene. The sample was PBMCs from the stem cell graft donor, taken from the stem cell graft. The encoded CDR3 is CASSLVRRSYEQYF. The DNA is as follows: TGTGCCAGCAGCTTAGTAAGGAGATCCTACGAGCAGTACTTC.